This TCR beta chain was observed in a study of blood T cell repertoires in COVID-19. The wider study: The United States, Italy and Spain supplied acute and convalescent COVID-19 samples. Nucleic acid was either cDNA or gDNA, and it came from T cells, B-cell-depleted T cells, or PBMCs.

This CDR3 spans 15 amino acids. V was shortened by 4 bases and J by 5 bases, with 18 bases between the two germline ends. The germline CDR1 and CDR2 sequences are SGHRS and YFSETQ. This table comes from immunoSEQ multiplex PCR, and its TCRdb copy is limited to in-frame clones, with some not included. The sample holds approximately 100,000 clones, about 85% seen once. The sample was peripheral blood. The sequence was obtained from a woman in her 70s with active or convalescent COVID-19. V gene TRBV5-1 combines with J gene TRBJ2-5; maybe TRBD1 (8 bases). The CDR3 reads CASSRGDRFPETQYF. The CDR3 DNA sequence: TGCGCCAGCAGCCGGGGGGACAGGTTCCCTGAGACCCAGTACTTC.